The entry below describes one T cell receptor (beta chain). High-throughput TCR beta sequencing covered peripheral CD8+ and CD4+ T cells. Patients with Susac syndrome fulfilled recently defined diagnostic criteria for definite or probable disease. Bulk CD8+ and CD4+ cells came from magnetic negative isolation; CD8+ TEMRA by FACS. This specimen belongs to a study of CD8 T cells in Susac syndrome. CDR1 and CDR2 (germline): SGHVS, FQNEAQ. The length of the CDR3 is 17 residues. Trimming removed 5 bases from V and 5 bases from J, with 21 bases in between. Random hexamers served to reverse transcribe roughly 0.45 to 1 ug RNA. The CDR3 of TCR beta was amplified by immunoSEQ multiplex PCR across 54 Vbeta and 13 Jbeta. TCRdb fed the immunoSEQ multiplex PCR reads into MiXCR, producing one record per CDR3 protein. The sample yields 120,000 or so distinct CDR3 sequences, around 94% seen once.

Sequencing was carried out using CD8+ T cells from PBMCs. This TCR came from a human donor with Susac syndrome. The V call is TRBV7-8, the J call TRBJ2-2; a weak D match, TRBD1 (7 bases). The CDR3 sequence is CASSTAVPRGETGELFF. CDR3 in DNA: TGTGCCAGCAGCACCGCCGTGCCCAGGGGGGAGACCGGGGAGCTGTTTTTT.